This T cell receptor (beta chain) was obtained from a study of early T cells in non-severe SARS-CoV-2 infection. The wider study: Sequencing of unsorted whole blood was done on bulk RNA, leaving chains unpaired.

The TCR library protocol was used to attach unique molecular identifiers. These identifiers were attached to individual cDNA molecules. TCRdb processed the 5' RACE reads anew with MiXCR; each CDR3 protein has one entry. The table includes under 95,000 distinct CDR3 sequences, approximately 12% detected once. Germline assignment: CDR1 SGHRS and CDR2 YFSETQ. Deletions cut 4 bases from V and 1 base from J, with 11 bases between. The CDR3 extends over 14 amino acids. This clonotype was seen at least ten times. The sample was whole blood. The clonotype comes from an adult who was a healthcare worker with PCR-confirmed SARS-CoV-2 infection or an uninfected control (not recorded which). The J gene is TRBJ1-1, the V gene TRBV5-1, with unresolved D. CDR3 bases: TGCGCCAGCAGCGTGACTCCAGCGAACACTGAAGCTTTCTTT. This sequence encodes CASSVTPANTEAFF.